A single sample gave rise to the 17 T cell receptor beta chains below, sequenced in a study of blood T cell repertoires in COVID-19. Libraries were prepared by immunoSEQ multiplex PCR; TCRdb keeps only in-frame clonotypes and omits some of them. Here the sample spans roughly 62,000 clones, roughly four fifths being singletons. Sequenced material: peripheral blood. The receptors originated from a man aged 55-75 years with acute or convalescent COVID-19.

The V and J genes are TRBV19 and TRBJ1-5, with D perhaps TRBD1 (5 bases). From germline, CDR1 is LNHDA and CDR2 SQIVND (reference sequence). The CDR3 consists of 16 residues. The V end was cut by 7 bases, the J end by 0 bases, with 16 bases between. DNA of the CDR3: TGTGCCAGTACCCAACCGACAGATTATAGCAATCAGCCCCAGCATTTT. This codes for CASTQPTDYSNQPQHF.

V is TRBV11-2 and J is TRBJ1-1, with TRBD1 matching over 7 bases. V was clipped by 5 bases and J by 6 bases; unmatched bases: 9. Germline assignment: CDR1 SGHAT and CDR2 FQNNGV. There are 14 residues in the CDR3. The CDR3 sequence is CASSPRQGISEAFF. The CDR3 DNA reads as TGTGCCAGCAGCCCTCGACAGGGTATCTCTGAAGCTTTCTTT.

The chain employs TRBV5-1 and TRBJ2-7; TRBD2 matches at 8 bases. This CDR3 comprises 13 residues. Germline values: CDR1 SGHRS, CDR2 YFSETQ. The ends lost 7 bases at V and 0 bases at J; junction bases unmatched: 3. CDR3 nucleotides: TGCGCCAGCGGACTAGCCGTCTCCTACGAGCAGTACTTC. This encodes CASGLAVSYEQYF.

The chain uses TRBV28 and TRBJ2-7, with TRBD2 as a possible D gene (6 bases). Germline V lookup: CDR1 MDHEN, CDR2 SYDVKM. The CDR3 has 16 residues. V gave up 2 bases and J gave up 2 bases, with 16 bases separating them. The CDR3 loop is CASSLRSGEEAYEQYF. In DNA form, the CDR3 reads TGTGCCAGCAGTTTAAGATCGGGGGAGGAGGCCTACGAGCAGTACTTC.

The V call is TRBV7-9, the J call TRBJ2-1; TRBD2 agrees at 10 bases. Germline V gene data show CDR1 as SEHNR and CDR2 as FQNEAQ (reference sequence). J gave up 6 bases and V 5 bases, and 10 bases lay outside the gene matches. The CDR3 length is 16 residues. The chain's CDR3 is CASSPYSGRFLNEQFF. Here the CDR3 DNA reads TGTGCCAGCAGCCCATATAGCGGGAGGTTTCTCAATGAGCAGTTCTTC. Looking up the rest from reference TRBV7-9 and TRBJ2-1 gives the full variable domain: DTGVSQNPRHKITKRGQNVTFRCDPISEHNRLYWYRQTLGQGPEFLTYFQNEAQLEKSRLLSDRFSAERPKGSFSTLEIQRTEQGDSAMYLCASSPYSGRFLNEQFFGPGTRLTVL.

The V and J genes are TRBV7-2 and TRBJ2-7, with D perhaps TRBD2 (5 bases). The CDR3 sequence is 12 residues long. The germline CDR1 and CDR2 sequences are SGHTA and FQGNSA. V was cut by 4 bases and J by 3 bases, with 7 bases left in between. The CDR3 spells CASSSRGYEQYF. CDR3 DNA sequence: TGTGCCAGCAGCTCCCGGGGCTACGAGCAGTACTTC.

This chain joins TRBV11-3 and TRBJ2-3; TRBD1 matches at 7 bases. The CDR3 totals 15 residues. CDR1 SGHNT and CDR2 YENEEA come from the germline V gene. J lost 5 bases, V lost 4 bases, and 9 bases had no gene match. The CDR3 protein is CASSSRQGPGDTQYF. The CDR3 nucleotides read TGTGCCAGCAGCTCCCGACAGGGCCCCGGAGATACGCAGTATTTT.

In DNA form, the CDR3 reads TGTGCCACCAGTGATTCGACTAGCGGTTACAATGAGCAGTTCTTC. Its protein is CATSDSTSGYNEQFF. V and J are TRBV24-1 and TRBJ2-1; 9 bases are shared with TRBD2. V was pared by 2 bases and J by 4 bases, with 2 bases of the junction left unmatched. This CDR3 region has 15 residues. Germline-derived CDR1 and CDR2 are KGHDR and SFDVKD.

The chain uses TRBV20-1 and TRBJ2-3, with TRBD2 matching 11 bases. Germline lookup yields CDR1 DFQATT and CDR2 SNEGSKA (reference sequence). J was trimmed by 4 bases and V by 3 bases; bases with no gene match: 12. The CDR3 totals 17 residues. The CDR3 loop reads CSASEDLAGGSADTQYF. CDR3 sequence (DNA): TGCAGTGCTAGTGAGGACCTAGCGGGAGGATCCGCAGATACGCAGTATTTT.

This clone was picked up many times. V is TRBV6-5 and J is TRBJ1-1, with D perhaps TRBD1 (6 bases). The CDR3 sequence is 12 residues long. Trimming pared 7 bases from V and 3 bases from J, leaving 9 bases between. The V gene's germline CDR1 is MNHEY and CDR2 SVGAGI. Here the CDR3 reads CASNGGHTEAFF. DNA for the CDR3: TGTGCCAGCAACGGGGGGCACACTGAAGCTTTCTTT.

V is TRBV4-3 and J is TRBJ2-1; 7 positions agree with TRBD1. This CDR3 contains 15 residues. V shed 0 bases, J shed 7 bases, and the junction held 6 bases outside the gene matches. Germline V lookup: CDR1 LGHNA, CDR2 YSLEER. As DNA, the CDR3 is TGCGCCAGCAGCCAAGATCACAGGGGTTTTAATGAGCAGTTCTTC. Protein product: CASSQDHRGFNEQFF.

The CDR3 sequence: CASSLVLENEQFF. For the CDR3, the DNA is TGTGCCAGCAGCTTAGTTCTAGAAAATGAGCAGTTCTTC. The chain couples TRBV11-2 to TRBJ2-1; D gene unclear. With 1 base removed from V and 7 bases from J, the gap between germline ends came to 8 bases. Looked up from germline, CDR1 is SGHAT and CDR2 is FQNNGV. The CDR3 has 13 residues.

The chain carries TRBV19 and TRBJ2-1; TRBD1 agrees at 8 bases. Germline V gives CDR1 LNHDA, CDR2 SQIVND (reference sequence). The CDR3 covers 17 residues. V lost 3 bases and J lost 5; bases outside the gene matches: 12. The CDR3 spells CASSILPGQAGHNEQFF. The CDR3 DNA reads TGTGCCAGTAGTATCCTCCCGGGACAGGCGGGCCACAATGAGCAGTTCTTC.

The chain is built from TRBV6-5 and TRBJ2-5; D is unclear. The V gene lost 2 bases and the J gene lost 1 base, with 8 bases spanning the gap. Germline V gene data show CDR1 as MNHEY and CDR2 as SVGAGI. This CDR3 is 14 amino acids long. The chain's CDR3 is CASSYTAGQETQYF. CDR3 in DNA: TGTGCCAGCAGTTACACCGCAGGCCAAGAGACCCAGTACTTC.

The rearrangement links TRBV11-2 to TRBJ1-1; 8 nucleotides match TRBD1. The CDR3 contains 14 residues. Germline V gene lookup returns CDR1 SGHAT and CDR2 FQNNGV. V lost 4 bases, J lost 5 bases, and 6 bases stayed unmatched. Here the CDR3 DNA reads TGTGCCAGCAGCTATATTCGGACAGGGACTGAAGCTTTCTTT. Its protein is CASSYIRTGTEAFF.

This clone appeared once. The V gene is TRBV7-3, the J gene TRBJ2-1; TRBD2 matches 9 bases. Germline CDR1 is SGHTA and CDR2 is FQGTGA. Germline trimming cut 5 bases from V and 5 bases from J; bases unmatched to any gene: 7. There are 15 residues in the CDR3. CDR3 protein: CASSRLAGIDNEQFF. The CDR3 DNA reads TGTGCCAGCAGCCGGCTAGCGGGGATTGACAATGAGCAGTTCTTC.

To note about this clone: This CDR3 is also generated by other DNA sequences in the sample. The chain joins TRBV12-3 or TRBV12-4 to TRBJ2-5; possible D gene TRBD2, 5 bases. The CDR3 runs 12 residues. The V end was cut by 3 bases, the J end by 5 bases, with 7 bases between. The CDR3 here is CASSFPGETQYF. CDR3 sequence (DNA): TGTGCCAGCAGTTTTCCGGGGGAGACCCAGTACTTC.